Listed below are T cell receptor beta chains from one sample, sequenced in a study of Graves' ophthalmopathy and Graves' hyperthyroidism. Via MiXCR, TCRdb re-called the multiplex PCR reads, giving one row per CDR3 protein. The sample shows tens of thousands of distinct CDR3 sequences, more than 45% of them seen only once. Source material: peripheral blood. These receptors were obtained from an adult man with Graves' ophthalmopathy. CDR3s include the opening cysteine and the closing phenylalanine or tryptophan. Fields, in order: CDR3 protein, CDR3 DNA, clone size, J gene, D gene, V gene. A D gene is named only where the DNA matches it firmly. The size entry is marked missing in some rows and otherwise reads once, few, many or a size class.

CDR3aa: CSVEVGTVTEAFF
CDR3nt: TGCAGCGTTGAAGTGGGTACAGTAACTGAAGCTTTCTTT
abundance: -
j_gene: TRBJ1-1
d_gene: -
v_gene: TRBV29-1

CDR3aa: CATSSPLRGVNQPQHF
CDR3nt: TGTGCCACCAGCTCCCCCCTCCGGGGAGTCAATCAGCCCCAGCATTTT
abundance: -
j_gene: TRBJ1-5
d_gene: -
v_gene: TRBV15

CDR3aa: CSVCGPNAYEQYF
CDR3nt: TGCAGCGTTTGTGGGCCGAACGCCTACGAGCAGTATTTT
abundance: once
j_gene: TRBJ2-3
d_gene: -
v_gene: TRBV29-1

CDR3aa: CATSDLPGNQPQHF
CDR3nt: TGTGCCACCAGTGATTTGCCCGGCAATCAGCCCCAGCATTTT
abundance: medium-sized
j_gene: TRBJ1-5
d_gene: -
v_gene: TRBV24-1

CDR3aa: CASSQDTGGQRTQYF
CDR3nt: TGTGCCAGCAGCCAAGATACCGGGGGGCAACGAACCCAGTACTTC
abundance: few
j_gene: TRBJ2-5
d_gene: -
v_gene: TRBV3-1

CDR3aa: CIAGLGNEKLSF
CDR3nt: TGCATCGCGGGACTTGGAAATGAAAAACTGTCTTTT
abundance: -
j_gene: TRBJ1-4
d_gene: -
v_gene: TRBV29-1

CDR3aa: CATSRTDSYSPLHF
CDR3nt: TGTGCCACCAGCAGAACAGATTCCTATTCACCCCTCCACTTT
abundance: medium-sized
j_gene: TRBJ1-6
d_gene: -
v_gene: TRBV15

CDR3aa: CASSAGQGVDEQFF
CDR3nt: TGCGCCAGCAGTGCGGGACAGGGTGTCGATGAGCAGTTCTTC
abundance: -
j_gene: TRBJ2-1
d_gene: TRBD1
v_gene: TRBV10-2

CDR3aa: CASSYSGSGGYGYTF
CDR3nt: TGTGCCAGCAGTTACTCAGGGTCAGGGGGCTATGGCTACACCTTC
abundance: -
j_gene: TRBJ1-2
d_gene: TRBD1
v_gene: TRBV6-5

CDR3aa: CASSSDQRAGGYTF
CDR3nt: TGTGCCAGCAGCTCCGACCAGCGGGCGGGGGGCTACACCTTC
abundance: many
j_gene: TRBJ1-2
d_gene: -
v_gene: TRBV11-2